This T cell receptor (beta chain) was profiled in a study of spatial heterogeneity in lung cancer. Study-wide context: The donors were 55 to 80 patients with non-small cell lung cancer that was early-stage and untreated.

Germline assignment: CDR1 MNHEY and CDR2 SMNVEV (reference sequence). With V trimmed by 8 bases and J by 4 bases, 8 bases remained unmatched. CDR3 length: 14 amino acids. TCRdb re-analysed the 5' RACE reads in MiXCR, keeping a single row per CDR3 protein. The data hold around 120,000 distinct CDR3 sequences, with 12% observed a single time. Time point meaning: blood at routine non-recurrence follow-up after resection. Whole RNA from tumor, nontumor lung or frozen PBMC was sequenced unsorted. This TCR came from a male donor with early-stage non-small cell lung cancer. The rearrangement links TRBV27 to TRBJ2-7; TRBD1 matches at 10 bases. The sequenced sample was PBMCs, obtained at follow-up. In DNA, the CDR3 is TGTGCCAGCCGATGGGGACAGGGGATGTACGAGCAGTACTTC. Its translation: CASRWGQGMYEQYF.